This TCR beta chain was documented in a study of OX40 agonist ivuxolimab in advanced cancers. About the study: Patients received ivuxolimab, an agonistic anti-OX40 (CD134) antibody. Dosing consisted of intravenous ivuxolimab at 0.01 to 10 mg/kg every 2 weeks. Study observations and caveats: The study observed clonal expansion of CD4+ and CD8+ blood T cells by week 6 at 0.1 to 3.0 mg/kg.

Trimming stripped 5 bases from V and 0 bases from J, with 11 bases between. The CDR3 is 14 amino acids. CDR1 and CDR2 (germline): LNHDA, SQIVND (reference sequence). Comment on this clone: Its antigen remains unknown.

Assay used: immunoSEQ multiplex PCR; TCRdb lists only in-frame clones, some missing. Altogether some 76,000 clones are present, roughly nine tenths being singletons, with the ten largest covering over 6%. The chain recombines TRBV19 with TRBJ2-7; D call uncertain. Sequences were derived from CD4+ or CD8+ T cells sorted from blood, sampled in a trial of the OX40 agonist ivuxolimab. The clonotype was recovered from an adult with an advanced solid tumor such as melanoma, head and neck, liver or kidney cancer. CDR3 sequence reads: CASSHAESSYEQYF. In DNA form, the CDR3 reads TGTGCCAGTAGTCATGCAGAAAGCTCCTACGAGCAGTACTTC.